These 13 T cell receptor beta chains were all obtained from the same sample, sequenced in a study of cytomegalovirus exposure and HLA in healthy donors. The PCR had 60 Vbeta and 13 Jbeta primers. Profiling relied on immunoSEQ multiplex PCR, and the TCRdb table lists in-frame clones only, not all of them. The sample includes 100,000 or so clones, 60% to 85% seen only once; the top ten take about 2.5%. Sample: PBMCs. These receptor sequences come from a female donor in good health and CMV-seronegative.

This chain connects TRBV5-1 to TRBJ1-6, with TRBD1 matching over 7 bases. This CDR3 is 16 amino acids long. Trimming took 5 bases from V and 10 from J; bases not matched to a gene: 15. The germline V gene encodes CDR1 SGHRS and CDR2 YFSETQ. In nucleotides, the CDR3 is TGCGCCAGCAGGCGTGACATCGACAGGGTAGGCTCACCCCTCCACTTT. Translation: CASRRDIDRVGSPLHF. Variable domain in full (rest from reference TRBV5-1 and TRBJ1-6): KAGVTQTPRYLIKTRGQQVTLSCSPISGHRSVSWYQQTPGQGLQFLFEYFSETQRNKGNFPGRFSGRQFSNSRSEMNVSTLELGDSALYLCASRRDIDRVGSPLHFGNGTRLTVT.

The chain has TRBV12-5 and TRBJ2-5, with D possibly being TRBD1 (5 bases). Germline lookup yields CDR1 LGHNT and CDR2 FRNRAP. The germline V and J ends were trimmed by 1 base and 5 bases, with 8 bases remaining between them. The CDR3 is made up of 13 amino acids. Written as DNA, the CDR3 is TGTGCTAGTGGTTTGGCCAACAGGGAGACCCAGTACTTC. Translated: CASGLANRETQYF. Complete variable domain (other parts from reference TRBV12-5 and TRBJ2-5): DARVTQTPRHKVTEMGQEVTMRCQPILGHNTVFWYRQTMMQGLELLAYFRNRAPLDDSGMPKDRFSAEMPDATLATLKIQPSEPRDSAVYFCASGLANRETQYFGPGTRLLVL.

The chain links TRBV5-1 to TRBJ2-7, with 8 nucleotides matching TRBD2. Per the germline V gene, CDR1 is SGHRS and CDR2 is YFSETQ. The CDR3 is made up of 17 amino acids. V gave up 4 bases and J gave up 2 bases; unmatched junction bases: 14. CDR3: CASSDTSGTSAPYEQYF. The CDR3 DNA reads as TGCGCCAGCAGCGACACCTCCGGGACTAGTGCCCCCTACGAGCAGTACTTC.

The V and J genes are TRBV5-1 and TRBJ2-5; 11 bases agree with TRBD2. Per germline, CDR1 SGHRS and CDR2 YFSETQ. The CDR3 extends over 14 amino acids. The ends lost 1 base at V and 5 bases at J; junction bases unmatched: 1. In DNA form, the CDR3 reads TGCGCCAGCAGCTTGTCTAGCGGGAGGGAGACCCAGTACTTC. Its protein is CASSLSSGRETQYF.

The chain couples TRBV6-1 to TRBJ1-2, with 7 bases identical to TRBD1. Losses at the gene ends were 2 bases for V and 6 bases for J; bases not matched to a gene: 6. CDR1 MNHNS and CDR2 SASEGT come from the germline V gene. The CDR3 contains 14 residues. The CDR3 sequence: CASSELTGWDGYTF. Here the CDR3 DNA reads TGTGCCAGCAGTGAATTGACAGGGTGGGATGGCTACACCTTC.

The chain has TRBV10-2 and TRBJ2-2, with 8 bases aligning to TRBD2. CDR3 length equals 16 residues. Trimming at V came to 8 bases and at J to 5 bases, leaving 13 bases not matched to a gene. The germline V gene has CDR1 WSHSY and CDR2 SAAADI. The CDR3 nucleotides read TGCGCCAGCCATCTTCCCGGGGGGGTTGCGACCGGGGAGCTGTTTTTT. It codes for CASHLPGGVATGELFF.

The chain is built from TRBV7-2 and TRBJ2-5; D may be TRBD2 (5 bases). The CDR3 is 15 amino acids. Germline V CDR1 and CDR2: SGHTA, FQGNSA. V gave up 5 bases and J gave up 4 bases, with 17 bases separating them. CDR3 DNA: TGTGCCAGCAGCCGTGGGGAGCAGAGGAGAGAGACCCAGTACTTC. As protein: CASSRGEQRRETQYF.

This rearrangement joins TRBV2 to TRBJ1-1; 9 bases line up with TRBD1. Trimming cost V 8 bases and J 3 bases; bases outside gene matches: 16. Germline V lookup: CDR1 SNHLY, CDR2 FYNNEI. This CDR3 has 17 amino acids. The CDR3 is CASGGDRGKVGYTEAFF. The DNA for the CDR3 is TGTGCCAGCGGGGGTGACAGGGGGAAGGTCGGCTACACTGAAGCTTTCTTT.

The CDR3 bases are TGTGCCAGCAGCGTAGAGGGACAGGGTGGCTACACCTTC. This codes for CASSVEGQGGYTF. The chain links TRBV9 to TRBJ1-2; 9 bases fit TRBD1. CDR1 is SGDLS, CDR2 YYNGEE, per germline. Trimming cost V 0 bases and J 7 bases; bases outside gene matches: 1. The CDR3 loop spans 13 amino acids.

This clone appeared a few times. The chain recombines TRBV2 with TRBJ1-4, with 8 positions matching TRBD1. The CDR3 contains 16 residues. From germline, CDR1 is SNHLY and CDR2 FYNNEI. The V segment lost 6 bases and the J segment 8 bases; nucleotides outside the gene matches: 14. DNA of the CDR3: TGTGCCAGCAGAGAGGCCGGACAGGGCCACCCCGAAAAACTGTTTTTT. Its protein product is CASREAGQGHPEKLFF.

This clone was observed a single time. Germline is not matched at one junction end, which may reflect a read error. The V call is TRBV18, the J call TRBJ2-5, with 10 bases identical to TRBD2. Germline V gives CDR1 KGHSH, CDR2 LQKENI. The CDR3 length is 15 residues. CDR3 residues: CASSPLAGSQETQYF. The CDR3, as DNA: TGTGCCAGCTCGCCACTAGCGGGGTCGCAAGAGACCCAGTACTTC.

The chain couples TRBV29-1 to TRBJ2-5; tentatively, D is TRBD1 (6 bases). With 1 base removed from V and 5 bases from J, the gap between germline ends came to 11 bases. Germline values: CDR1 SQVTM, CDR2 ANQGSEA. The CDR3 runs to 13 residues. The CDR3 DNA follows: TGCAGCGTTGAAGTCCGGCAGGGGGAGACCCAGTACTTC. Translating it yields CSVEVRQGETQYF.

Details on this clone: Other DNA sequences in this sample translate to the same CDR3. The chain uses TRBV5-4 and TRBJ2-1; 9 bases match TRBD2. Germline V CDR1 and CDR2: SGHNT, YYREEE (reference sequence). V dropped 2 bases and J dropped 4; count of bases not matched to a gene: 4. The CDR3 covers 15 residues. CDR3 coding DNA: TGTGCCAGCAGCTTAGGCGGGGGGGCTTACAATGAGCAGTTCTTC. The encoded protein is CASSLGGGAYNEQFF.